This entry lists 14 T cell receptor delta chains sequenced from one sample in a study of Vδ1+ human thymocytes. Study conclusions and caveats: Thymic TRG and TRD repertoires appeared highly polyclonal, with Gaussian CDR3 length distributions.

Sequences come from RNA converted to cDNA by reverse transcription. CDR3 amplicons came from multiplex PCR with pooled V-gene forward and constant-region reverse primers. TCRdb reapplied CATT to the multiplex PCR reads. Of about 73,000 delta-chain clones listed, about 38% were seen once; the top ten hold roughly 0.25%. The antigens these receptors bind are not known. The specimen was Vdelta1+ gamma-delta thymocytes from the thymus. Described subset: FACS-sorted CD3+ TCRalphabeta- TCRVdelta1+ TCRVdelta2- thymocytes. The receptors were sampled from a boy younger than two who had congenital heart surgery.

This chain uses TRDV1 with TRDJ1, with 7 bases identical to TRDD2. Germline loops: CDR1 TSWWSYY, CDR2 QGS. The CDR3 is made up of 20 amino acids. V was clipped by 3 bases and J by 2 bases; unmatched bases: 21. The CDR3 DNA sequence: TGTGCTCTTGGGGACGGCTTTCCTACGGTCTGGGCCCCGGAAACCGATAAACTCATCTTT. Its translation is CALGDGFPTVWAPETDKLIF.

The chain joins TRDV1 to TRDJ1; TRDD3 might be the D (7 bases). Germline V gives CDR1 TSWWSYY, CDR2 QGS. V dropped 0 bases and J dropped 4 bases, with 33 bases sitting between them. CDR3 length: 22 amino acids. The CDR3 sequence is CALGELNLLRWAGGHRNDKLIF. DNA of the CDR3: TGTGCTCTTGGGGAACTAAATCTCCTACGTTGGGCTGGGGGCCACCGGAACGATAAACTCATCTTT.

About this clone: Other nucleotide sequences from this sample produce the same CDR3. J is TRDJ1 and V is TRDV1, with 13 positions matching TRDD3. Losses at the gene ends were 0 bases for V and 5 bases for J; bases not matched to a gene: 18. The CDR3 is 21 residues long. CDR1 and CDR2 (germline): TSWWSYY, QGS. CDR3 in DNA: TGTGCTCTTGGGGAACTCGTGTCCCCCTACTGGGGGATACGAGGGTCGGATAAACTCATCTTT. Residues: CALGELVSPYWGIRGSDKLIF.

This clone was seen more than once but under ten times. The chain recombines TRDV1 with TRDJ1, with TRDD3 matching 9 bases. The CDR3 covers 23 residues. Germline V gene lookup returns CDR1 TSWWSYY and CDR2 QGS. Trimming at V came to 3 bases and at J to 0 bases, leaving 26 bases not matched to a gene. CDR3 residues: CALGDLVRPGLYWGYGNTDKLIF. In DNA form, the CDR3 reads TGTGCTCTTGGGGACTTAGTTCGCCCTGGTCTTTACTGGGGATACGGGAACACCGATAAACTCATCTTT.

The rearrangement joins TRDV3 to TRDJ3; 10 bases line up with TRDD3. CDR1 is TVYSNPD, CDR2 GDNSRS, per germline (reference sequence). The CDR3 loop spans 20 amino acids. The J segment lost 3 bases and the V segment lost 3 bases, leaving 17 bases of the junction unmatched. The CDR3 nucleotides are TGTGCCTTCTTAACAAGACGGGGGATACGCGAAGGCTGGGACACCCGACAGATGTTTTTC. It encodes CAFLTRRGIREGWDTRQMFF.

Concerning this clone itself: One end of the junction does not line up with germline, which may come from a read error. The chain employs TRDV1 and TRDJ1, with 10 bases identical to TRDD3. CDR1 and CDR2 (germline): TSWWSYY, QGS. The CDR3 loop spans 17 amino acids. CDR3 nucleotides: TGTGCTGTTGGGGAAGCTTCTTGGGTACTGGGGGATTCAAAACTCATCTTT. This sequence encodes CAVGEASWVLGDSKLIF.

This clone was seen only once. This chain links TRDV1 with TRDJ1, with 8 positions matching TRDD3. The junction had 14 bases not matched to a gene; V was cut back by 2 bases and J by 0 bases. Germline CDR1 reads TSWWSYY; CDR2 reads QGS. The CDR3 has 19 amino acids. In nucleotides, the CDR3 is TGTGCTCTTGGGGAATGGCTTTCCCCCTGGGGGACTTACACCGATAAACTCATCTTT. It is translated as CALGEWLSPWGTYTDKLIF.

This chain links TRDV1 with TRDJ1, with 10 bases lining up with TRDD3. With 7 bases clipped from V and 3 bases from J, the junction kept 11 bases outside the gene matches. This CDR3 spans 16 amino acids. Germline V gene data show CDR1 as TSWWSYY and CDR2 as QGS. The CDR3 protein is CALAAFLLGDADKLIF. The CDR3 DNA sequence: TGTGCTCTTGCGGCTTTCCTACTGGGGGATGCCGATAAACTCATCTTT.

The V and J genes are TRDV1 and TRDJ1; D is uncertain. The germline CDR1 and CDR2 sequences are TSWWSYY and QGS. Deletions cut 4 bases from V and 4 bases from J, with 10 bases between. The CDR3 totals 13 residues. As DNA, the CDR3 is TGTGCTCTTGGGGGCGGCAGACACGATAAACTCATCTTT. Amino acids: CALGGGRHDKLIF.

In its sample, this clone was seen a few times. This chain uses TRDV1 with TRDJ1, with D perhaps assigned TRDD1 or TRDD3 (5 bases each). V dropped 3 bases and J dropped 0 bases, with 20 bases sitting between them. Per the germline V gene, CDR1 is TSWWSYY and CDR2 is QGS. The CDR3 is 18 amino acids. The CDR3 protein is CALGDKYGGYHHTDKLIF. In DNA, the CDR3 is TGTGCTCTTGGGGACAAATACGGAGGGTACCACCACACCGATAAACTCATCTTT.

The rearrangement links TRDV1 to TRDJ1; 9 nucleotides align to TRDD3. The CDR3 spans 18 residues. In germline, CDR1 is TSWWSYY, CDR2 QGS. Trimming removed 2 bases from V and 6 bases from J; junction bases left unmatched: 16. The CDR3 DNA reads as TGTGCTCTTGGGGAAGTTCACCCCCTCACTGGGGGAGCGAATAAACTCATCTTT. Encoded protein: CALGEVHPLTGGANKLIF.

The chain is built from TRDV1 and TRDJ1; 10 bases are shared with TRDD3. Unmatched junction bases numbered 28, after V lost 4 bases and J lost 5 bases. The CDR3 totals 22 residues. Germline CDR1 is TSWWSYY and CDR2 is QGS. CDR3 amino acids: CALGALSPPLPTYWGIRDKLIF. CDR3 coding DNA: TGTGCTCTTGGGGCCCTTAGTCCTCCGCTTCCCACGTACTGGGGGATTAGAGATAAACTCATCTTT.

The sample holds a few counts of this clone. The chain links TRDV1 to TRDJ1, with 9 positions matching TRDD3. The germline CDR1 and CDR2 sequences are TSWWSYY and QGS. Trimming at V came to 2 bases and at J to 0 bases, leaving 7 bases not matched to a gene. The CDR3 consists of 17 residues. The CDR3 bases are TGTGCTCTTGGGGAATACTGGGGGACGCAATACACCGATAAACTCATCTTT. This sequence encodes CALGEYWGTQYTDKLIF.

In the case of this clone: The sample has other DNA sequences that encode this CDR3 too. The chain has TRDV1 and TRDJ1; tentative D call: TRDD3 (5 bases). The V and J ends lost 1 base and 4 bases respectively, with 19 bases between them. This CDR3 has 17 amino acids. Germline assignment: CDR1 TSWWSYY and CDR2 QGS. CDR3 amino acids: CALGERGKAGHGDKLIF. For the CDR3, the DNA is TGTGCTCTTGGGGAACGAGGAAAGGCTGGGCACGGCGATAAACTCATCTTT.